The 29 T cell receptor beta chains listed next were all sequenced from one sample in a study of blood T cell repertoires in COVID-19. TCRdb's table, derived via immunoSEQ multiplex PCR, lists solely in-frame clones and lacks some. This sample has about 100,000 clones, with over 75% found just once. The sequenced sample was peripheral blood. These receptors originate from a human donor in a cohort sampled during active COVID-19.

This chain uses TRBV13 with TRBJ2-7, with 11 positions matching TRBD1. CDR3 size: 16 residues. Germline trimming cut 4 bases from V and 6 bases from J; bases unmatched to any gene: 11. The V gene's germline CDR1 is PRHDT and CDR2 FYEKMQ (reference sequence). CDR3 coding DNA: TGTGCCAGCAGCTCCCGGACAGGGGGCAAGTATGGCGAGCAGTACTTC. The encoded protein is CASSSRTGGKYGEQYF.

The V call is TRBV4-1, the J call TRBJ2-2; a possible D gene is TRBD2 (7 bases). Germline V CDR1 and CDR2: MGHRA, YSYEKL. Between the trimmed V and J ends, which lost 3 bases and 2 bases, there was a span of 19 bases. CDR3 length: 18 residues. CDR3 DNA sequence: TGCGCCAGCAGCCACTCCCCTGTAGGGGGGGCTAACACCGGGGAGCTGTTTTTT. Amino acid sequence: CASSHSPVGGANTGELFF.

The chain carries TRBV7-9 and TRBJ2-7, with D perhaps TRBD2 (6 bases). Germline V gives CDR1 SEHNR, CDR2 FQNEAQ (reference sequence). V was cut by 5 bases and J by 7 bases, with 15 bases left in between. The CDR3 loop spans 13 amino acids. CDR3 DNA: TGTGCCAGCAGCGTCAATAGCGGAGGGGAGCAGTACTTC. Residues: CASSVNSGGEQYF.

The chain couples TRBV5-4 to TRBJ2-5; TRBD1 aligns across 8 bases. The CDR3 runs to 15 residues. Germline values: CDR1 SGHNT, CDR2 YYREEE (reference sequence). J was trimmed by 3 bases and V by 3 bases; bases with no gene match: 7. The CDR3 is CASSSPQGVKETQYF. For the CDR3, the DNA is TGTGCCAGCAGCTCGCCACAGGGGGTCAAAGAGACCCAGTACTTC. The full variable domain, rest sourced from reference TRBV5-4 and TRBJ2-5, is ETGVTQSPTHLIKTRGQQVTLRCSSQSGHNTVSWYQQALGQGPQFIFQYYREEENGRGNFPPRFSGLQFPNYSSELNVNALELDDSALYLCASSSPQGVKETQYFGPGTRLLVL.

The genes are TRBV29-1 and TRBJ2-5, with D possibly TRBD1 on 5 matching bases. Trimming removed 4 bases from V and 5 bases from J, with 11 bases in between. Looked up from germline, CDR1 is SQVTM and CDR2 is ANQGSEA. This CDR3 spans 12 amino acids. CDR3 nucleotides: TGCAGCGTTGCCCAGGGTAGTGAGACCCAGTACTTC. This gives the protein CSVAQGSETQYF.

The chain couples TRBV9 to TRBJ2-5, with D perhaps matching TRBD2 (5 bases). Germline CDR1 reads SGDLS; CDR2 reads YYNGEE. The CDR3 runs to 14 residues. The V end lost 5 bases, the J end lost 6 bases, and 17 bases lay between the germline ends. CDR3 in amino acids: CASSEGVLGKTQYF. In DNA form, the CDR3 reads TGTGCCAGCAGTGAGGGAGTTCTGGGCAAGACCCAGTACTTC.

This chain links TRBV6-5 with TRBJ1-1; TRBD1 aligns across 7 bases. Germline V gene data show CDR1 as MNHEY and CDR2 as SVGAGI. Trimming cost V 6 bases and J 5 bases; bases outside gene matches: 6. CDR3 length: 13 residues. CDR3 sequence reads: CASRPGRGTEAFF. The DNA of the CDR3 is TGTGCCAGCAGGCCTGGCAGGGGGACTGAAGCTTTCTTT.

The CDR3 DNA follows: TGTGCCAGCAACGGGTGGATAAATGAAAAACTGTTTTTT. This codes for CASNGWINEKLFF. The V call is TRBV6-5, the J call TRBJ1-4, with no clear D. Germline CDR1 MNHEY, CDR2 SVGAGI. CDR3 length: 13 residues. The germline V and J ends were trimmed by 7 bases and 5 bases, with 11 bases remaining between them.

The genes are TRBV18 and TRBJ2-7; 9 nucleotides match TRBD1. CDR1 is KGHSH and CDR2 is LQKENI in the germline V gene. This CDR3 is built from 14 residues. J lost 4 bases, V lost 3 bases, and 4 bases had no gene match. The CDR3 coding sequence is TGTGCCAGCTCACCCAGCGACAGGGGGTACGAGCAGTACTTC. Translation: CASSPSDRGYEQYF.

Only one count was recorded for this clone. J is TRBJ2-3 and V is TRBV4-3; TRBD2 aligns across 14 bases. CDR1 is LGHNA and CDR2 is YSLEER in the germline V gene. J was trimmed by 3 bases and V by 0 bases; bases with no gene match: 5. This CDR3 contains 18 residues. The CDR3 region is CASSQDHRTSGGTDTQYF. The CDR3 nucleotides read TGCGCCAGCAGCCAAGATCATAGGACTAGCGGGGGGACAGATACGCAGTATTTT.

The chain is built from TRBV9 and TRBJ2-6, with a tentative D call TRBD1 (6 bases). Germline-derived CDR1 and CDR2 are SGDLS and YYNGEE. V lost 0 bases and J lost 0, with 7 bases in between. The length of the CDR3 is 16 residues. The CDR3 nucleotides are TGTGCCAGCAGCGTAGGAGGGGGCTCTGGGGCCAACGTCCTGACTTTC. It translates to CASSVGGGSGANVLTF.

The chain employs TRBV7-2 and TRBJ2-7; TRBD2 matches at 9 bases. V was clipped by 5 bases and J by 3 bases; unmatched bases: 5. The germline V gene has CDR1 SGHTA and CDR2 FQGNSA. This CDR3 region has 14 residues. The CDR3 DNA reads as TGTGCCAGCAGCCCTAGCGGGGCGATCTACGAGCAGTACTTC. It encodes CASSPSGAIYEQYF.

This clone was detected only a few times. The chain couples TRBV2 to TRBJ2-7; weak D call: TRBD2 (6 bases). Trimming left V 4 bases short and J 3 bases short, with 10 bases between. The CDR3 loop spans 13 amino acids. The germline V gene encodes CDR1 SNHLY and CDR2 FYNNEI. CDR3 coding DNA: TGTGCCAGCAGTGGGCAGGGAGGCTACGAGCAGTACTTC. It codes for CASSGQGGYEQYF. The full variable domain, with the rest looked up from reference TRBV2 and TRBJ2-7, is EPEVTQTPSHQVTQMGQEVILRCVPISNHLYFYWYRQILGQKVEFLVSFYNNEISEKSEIFDDQFSVERPDGSNFTLKIRSTKLEDSAMYFCASSGQGGYEQYFGPGTRLTVT.

The CDR3 sequence is CAWSVGGGPYEQYF. CDR3 DNA: TGTGCCTGGAGTGTAGGGGGCGGCCCCTACGAGCAGTACTTC. The chain employs TRBV30 and TRBJ2-7; 7 bases line up with TRBD1. There are 14 residues in the CDR3. Trimming took 0 bases from V and 2 from J; bases not matched to a gene: 4. Germline assignment: CDR1 GTSNPN and CDR2 SVGIG (reference sequence).

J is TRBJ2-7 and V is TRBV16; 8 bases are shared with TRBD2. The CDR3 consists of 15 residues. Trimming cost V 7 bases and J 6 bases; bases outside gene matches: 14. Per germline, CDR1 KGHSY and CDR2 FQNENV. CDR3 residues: CASTPGRAGEGEQYF. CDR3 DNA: TGTGCCAGCACCCCCGGGAGAGCGGGAGAGGGCGAGCAGTACTTC. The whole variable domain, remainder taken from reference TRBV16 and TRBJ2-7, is GEEVAQTPKHLVRGEGQKAKLYCAPIKGHSYVFWYQQVLKNEFKFLISFQNENVFDETGMPKERFSAKCLPNSPCSLEIQATKLEDSAVYFCASTPGRAGEGEQYFGPGTRLTVT.

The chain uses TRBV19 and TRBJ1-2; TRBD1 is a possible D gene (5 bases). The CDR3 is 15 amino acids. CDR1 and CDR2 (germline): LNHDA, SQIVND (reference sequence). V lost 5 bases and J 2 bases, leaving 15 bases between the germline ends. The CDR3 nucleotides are TGTGCCAGTAGTGCATCGCCAGGGTACAACTATGGCTACACCTTC. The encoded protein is CASSASPGYNYGYTF.

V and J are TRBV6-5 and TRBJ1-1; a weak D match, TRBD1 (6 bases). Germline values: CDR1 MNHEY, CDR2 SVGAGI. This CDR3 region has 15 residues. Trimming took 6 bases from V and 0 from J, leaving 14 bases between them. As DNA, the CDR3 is TGTGCCAGCAGGCTCGACAGGTTAATGAACACTGAAGCTTTCTTT. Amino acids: CASRLDRLMNTEAFF.

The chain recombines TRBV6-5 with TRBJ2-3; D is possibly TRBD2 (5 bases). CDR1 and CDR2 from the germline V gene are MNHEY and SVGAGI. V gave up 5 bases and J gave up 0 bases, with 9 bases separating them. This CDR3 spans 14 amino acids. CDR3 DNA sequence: TGTGCCAGCAGTCTCGGGGTCAGCACAGATACGCAGTATTTT. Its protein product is CASSLGVSTDTQYF.

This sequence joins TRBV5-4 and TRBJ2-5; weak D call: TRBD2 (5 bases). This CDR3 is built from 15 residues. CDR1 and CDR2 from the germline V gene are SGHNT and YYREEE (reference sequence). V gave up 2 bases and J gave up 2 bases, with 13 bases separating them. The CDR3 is CASSFSVSSQETQYF. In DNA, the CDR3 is TGTGCCAGCAGCTTTAGCGTCTCATCGCAAGAGACCCAGTACTTC. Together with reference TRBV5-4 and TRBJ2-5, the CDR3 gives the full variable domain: ETGVTQSPTHLIKTRGQQVTLRCSSQSGHNTVSWYQQALGQGPQFIFQYYREEENGRGNFPPRFSGLQFPNYSSELNVNALELDDSALYLCASSFSVSSQETQYFGPGTRLLVL.

Here the CDR3 reads CASTPSRAETQYF. The CDR3 DNA follows: TGCGCCAGCACGCCTTCCAGGGCCGAGACCCAGTACTTC. V and J are TRBV5-1 and TRBJ2-5; a weak D match, TRBD1 (5 bases). Trimming removed 6 bases at V and 5 bases at J, with 14 bases between. The CDR3 covers 13 residues. CDR1 is SGHRS and CDR2 is YFSETQ in the germline V gene.

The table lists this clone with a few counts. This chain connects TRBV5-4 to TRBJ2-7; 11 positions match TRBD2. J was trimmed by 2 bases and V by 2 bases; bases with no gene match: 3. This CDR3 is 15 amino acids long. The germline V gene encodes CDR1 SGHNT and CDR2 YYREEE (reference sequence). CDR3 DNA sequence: TGTGCCAGCAGCTTAACTAGCGGGGGAACCTACGAGCAGTACTTC. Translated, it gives CASSLTSGGTYEQYF.

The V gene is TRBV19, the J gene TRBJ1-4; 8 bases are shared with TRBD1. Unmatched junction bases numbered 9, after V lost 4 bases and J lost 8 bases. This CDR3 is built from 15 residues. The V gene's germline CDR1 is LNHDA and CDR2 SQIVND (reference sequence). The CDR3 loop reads CASSTRQGLREKLFF. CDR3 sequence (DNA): TGTGCCAGTAGTACCCGACAGGGGCTAAGGGAAAAACTGTTTTTT.

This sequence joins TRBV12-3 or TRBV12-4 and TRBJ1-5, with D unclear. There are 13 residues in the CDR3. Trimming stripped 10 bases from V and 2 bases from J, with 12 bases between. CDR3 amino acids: CATSPGGNQPQHF. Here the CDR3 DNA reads TGTGCCACTTCCCCCGGGGGCAATCAGCCCCAGCATTTT.

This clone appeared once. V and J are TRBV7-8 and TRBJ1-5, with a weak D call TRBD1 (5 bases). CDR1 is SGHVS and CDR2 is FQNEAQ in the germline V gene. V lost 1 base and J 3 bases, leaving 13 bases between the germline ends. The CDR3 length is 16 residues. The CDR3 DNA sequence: TGTGCCAGCAGCTTAGAAGGGGTGACTTCCAATCAGCCCCAGCATTTT. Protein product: CASSLEGVTSNQPQHF.

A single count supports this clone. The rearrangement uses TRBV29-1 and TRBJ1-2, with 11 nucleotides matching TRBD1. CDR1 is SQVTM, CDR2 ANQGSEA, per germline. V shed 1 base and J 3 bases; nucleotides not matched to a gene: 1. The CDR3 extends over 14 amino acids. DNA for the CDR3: TGCAGCGTTGAAGGGACAGGGGGCGACTATGGCTACACCTTC. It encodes CSVEGTGGDYGYTF.

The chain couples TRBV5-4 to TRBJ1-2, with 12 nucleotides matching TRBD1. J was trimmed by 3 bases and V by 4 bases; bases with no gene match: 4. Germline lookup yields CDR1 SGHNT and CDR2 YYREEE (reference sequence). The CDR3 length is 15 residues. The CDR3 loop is CASSGGQGAYYGYTF. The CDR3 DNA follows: TGTGCCAGCAGCGGGGGACAGGGGGCTTACTATGGCTACACCTTC. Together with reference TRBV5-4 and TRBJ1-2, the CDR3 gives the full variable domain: ETGVTQSPTHLIKTRGQQVTLRCSSQSGHNTVSWYQQALGQGPQFIFQYYREEENGRGNFPPRFSGLQFPNYSSELNVNALELDDSALYLCASSGGQGAYYGYTFGSGTRLTVV.

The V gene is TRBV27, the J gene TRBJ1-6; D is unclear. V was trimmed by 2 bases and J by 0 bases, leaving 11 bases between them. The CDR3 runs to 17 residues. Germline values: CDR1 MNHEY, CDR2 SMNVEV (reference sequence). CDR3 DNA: TGTGCCAGCAGTTTAGTGCCAGGCAGCTCCTATAATTCACCCCTCCACTTT. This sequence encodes CASSLVPGSSYNSPLHF.

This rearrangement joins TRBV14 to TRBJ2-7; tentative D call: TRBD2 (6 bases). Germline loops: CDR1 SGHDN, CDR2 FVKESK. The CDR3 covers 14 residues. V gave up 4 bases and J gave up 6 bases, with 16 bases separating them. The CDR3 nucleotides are TGTGCCAGCAGCCCCCCCGGCAGGACTACCGAGCAGTACTTC. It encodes CASSPPGRTTEQYF.

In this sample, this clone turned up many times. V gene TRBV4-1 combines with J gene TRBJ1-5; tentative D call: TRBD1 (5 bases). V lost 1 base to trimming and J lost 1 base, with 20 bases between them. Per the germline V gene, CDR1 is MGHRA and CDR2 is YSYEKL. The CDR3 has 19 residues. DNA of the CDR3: TGCGCCAGCAGCCAAGGGACCGGGGGAACGTGGGAGAGCAATCAGCCCCAGCATTTT. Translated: CASSQGTGGTWESNQPQHF.